This entry features one T cell receptor beta chain sequence. Its antigen remains unidentified. Profiled with immunoSEQ multiplex PCR; TCRdb holds only in-frame clones, not every one. The sample lists 120,000 to 150,000 clones, approximately 89% seen once, with approximately 0.7% in the top ten. This sample was included in a study of cytomegalovirus exposure and HLA in healthy donors. Turning to the study itself: The 120 or so validation repertoires used the same platform as the roughly 670 first-cohort repertoires, a later analysis reported. Overall study findings and caveats: Reports described diagnosis of cytomegalovirus status by the classifier as highly specific and sensitive. In vitro work confirmed that a few CMV-associated chains recognize CMV antigens. The finding came from a later analysis; first-cohort TCR clusters tended to co-occur in the roughly 110 validation repertoires.

V was pared by 0 bases and J by 6 bases, with 3 bases of the junction left unmatched. CDR3 size: 15 residues. Per germline, CDR1 SGDLS and CDR2 YYNGEE. The clonotype comes from a man aged 18 to 30 in good health and CMV-seronegative. The sample comprised PBMCs. The chain employs TRBV9 and TRBJ2-2, with TRBD1 identical over 9 bases. The CDR3 nucleotides read TGTGCCAGCAGCGTAGGGACAGGGGACGCCGGGGAGCTGTTTTTT. Amino acids: CASSVGTGDAGELFF.